This T cell receptor (beta chain) is drawn from a study of shared T cell receptors in the human thymus. Germline V gene lookup returns CDR1 SGDLS and CDR2 YYNGEE. The CDR3 is made up of 18 amino acids. V shed 4 bases and J 5 bases; nucleotides not matched to a gene: 10. Sequencing was performed with immunoSEQ multiplex PCR; in TCRdb, only in-frame clones are kept and a portion is missing. The table shows some 640,000 clones, with around 87% occurring only once. These same records also appear under a second study, on human thymus T cells.

The sequencing sample was made of thymocytes. This receptor was obtained from a boy younger than two with a congenital heart defect. The rearrangement links TRBV9 to TRBJ2-2; 14 bases are shared with TRBD2. The CDR3 reads CASSISPGLAGVTGELFF. The CDR3 DNA is TGTGCCAGCAGCATCTCCCCGGGACTAGCGGGGGTAACCGGGGAGCTGTTTTTT. Combining the CDR3 with reference TRBV9 and TRBJ2-2 gives the whole variable domain DSGVTQTPKHLITATGQRVTLRCSPRSGDLSVYWYQQSLDQGLQFLIQYYNGEERAKGNILERFSAQQFPDLHSELNLSSLELGDSALYFCASSISPGLAGVTGELFFGEGSRLTVL.